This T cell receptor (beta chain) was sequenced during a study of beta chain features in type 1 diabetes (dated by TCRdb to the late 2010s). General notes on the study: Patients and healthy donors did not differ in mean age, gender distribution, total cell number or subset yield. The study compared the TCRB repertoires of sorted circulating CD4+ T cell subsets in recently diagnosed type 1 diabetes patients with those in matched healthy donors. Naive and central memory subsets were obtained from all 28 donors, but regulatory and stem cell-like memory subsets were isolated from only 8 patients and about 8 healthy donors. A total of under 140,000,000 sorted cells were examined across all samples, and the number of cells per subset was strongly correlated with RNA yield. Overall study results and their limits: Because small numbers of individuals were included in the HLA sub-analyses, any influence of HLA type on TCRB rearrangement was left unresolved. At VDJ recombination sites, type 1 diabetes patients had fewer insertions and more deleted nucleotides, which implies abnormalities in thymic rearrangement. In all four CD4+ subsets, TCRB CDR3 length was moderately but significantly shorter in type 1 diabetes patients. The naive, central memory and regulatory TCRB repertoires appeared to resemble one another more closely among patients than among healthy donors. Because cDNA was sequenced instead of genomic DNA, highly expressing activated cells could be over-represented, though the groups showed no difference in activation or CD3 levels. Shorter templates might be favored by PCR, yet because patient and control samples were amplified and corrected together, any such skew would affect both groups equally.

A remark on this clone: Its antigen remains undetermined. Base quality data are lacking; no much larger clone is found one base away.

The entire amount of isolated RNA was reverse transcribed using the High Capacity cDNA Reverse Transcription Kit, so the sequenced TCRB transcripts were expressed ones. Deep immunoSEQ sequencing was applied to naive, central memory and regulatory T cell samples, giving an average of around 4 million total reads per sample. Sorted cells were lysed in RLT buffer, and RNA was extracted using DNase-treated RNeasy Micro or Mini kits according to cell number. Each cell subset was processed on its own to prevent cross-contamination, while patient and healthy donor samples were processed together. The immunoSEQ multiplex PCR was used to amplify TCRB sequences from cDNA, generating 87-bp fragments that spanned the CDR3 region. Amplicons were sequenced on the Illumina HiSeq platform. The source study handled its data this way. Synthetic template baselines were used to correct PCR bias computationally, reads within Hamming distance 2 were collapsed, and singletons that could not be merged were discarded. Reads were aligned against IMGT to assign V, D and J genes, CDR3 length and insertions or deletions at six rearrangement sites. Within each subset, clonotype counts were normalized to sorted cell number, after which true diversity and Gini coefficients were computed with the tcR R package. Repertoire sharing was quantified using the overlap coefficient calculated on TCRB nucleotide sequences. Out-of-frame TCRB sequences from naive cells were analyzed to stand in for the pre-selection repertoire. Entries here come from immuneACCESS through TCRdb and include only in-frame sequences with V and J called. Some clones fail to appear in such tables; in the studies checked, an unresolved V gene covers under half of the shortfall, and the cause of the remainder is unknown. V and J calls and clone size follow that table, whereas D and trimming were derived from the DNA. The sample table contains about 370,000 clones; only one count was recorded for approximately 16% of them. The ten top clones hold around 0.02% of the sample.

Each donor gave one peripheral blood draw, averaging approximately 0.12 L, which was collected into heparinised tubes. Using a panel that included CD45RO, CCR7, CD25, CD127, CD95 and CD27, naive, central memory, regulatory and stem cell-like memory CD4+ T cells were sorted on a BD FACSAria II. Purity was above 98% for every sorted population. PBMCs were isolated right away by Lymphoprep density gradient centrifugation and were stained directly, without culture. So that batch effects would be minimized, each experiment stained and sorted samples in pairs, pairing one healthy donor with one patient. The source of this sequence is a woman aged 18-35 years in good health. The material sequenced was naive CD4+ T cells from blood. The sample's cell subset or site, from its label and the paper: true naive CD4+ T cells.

The CDR3: CASSQDSVNTGELFF. Read as DNA, the sequence is TGCGCCAGCAGCCAAGATTCCGTGAACACCGGGGAGCTGTTTTTT. The chain employs TRBV4-3 and TRBJ2-2, with the D gene call left open. At the junction V is shortened by 0 bases and J by 1 base, with 6 bases in between. For CDR1 and CDR2, the germline V gene lists LGHNA and YSLEER. There are 15 amino acids in the CDR3, from cysteine to phenylalanine inclusive. The only DNA kept is the CDR3, 45 bases in frame from the first base.